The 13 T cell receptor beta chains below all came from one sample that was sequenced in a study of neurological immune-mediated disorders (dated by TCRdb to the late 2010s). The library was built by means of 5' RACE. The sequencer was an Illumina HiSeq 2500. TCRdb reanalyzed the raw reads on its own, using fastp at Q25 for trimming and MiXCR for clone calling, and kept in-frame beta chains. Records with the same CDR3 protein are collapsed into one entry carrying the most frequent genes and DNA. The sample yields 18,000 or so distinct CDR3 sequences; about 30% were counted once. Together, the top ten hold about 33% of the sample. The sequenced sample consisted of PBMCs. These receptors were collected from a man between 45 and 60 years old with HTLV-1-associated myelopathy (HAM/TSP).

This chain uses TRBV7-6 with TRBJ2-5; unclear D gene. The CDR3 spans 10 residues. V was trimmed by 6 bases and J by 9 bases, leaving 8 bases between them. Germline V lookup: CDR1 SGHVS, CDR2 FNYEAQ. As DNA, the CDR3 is TGTGCCAGCAGTGTCCCTCCCCAGTACTTC. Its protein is CASSVPPQYF.

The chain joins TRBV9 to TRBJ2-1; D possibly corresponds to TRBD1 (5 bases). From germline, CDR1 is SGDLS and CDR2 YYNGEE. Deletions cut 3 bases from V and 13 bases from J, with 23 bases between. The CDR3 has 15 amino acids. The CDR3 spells CASSASGFLQETQFF. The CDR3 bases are TGTGCCAGCAGCGCCTCAGGGTTCCTCCAAGAGACCCAGTTCTTC.

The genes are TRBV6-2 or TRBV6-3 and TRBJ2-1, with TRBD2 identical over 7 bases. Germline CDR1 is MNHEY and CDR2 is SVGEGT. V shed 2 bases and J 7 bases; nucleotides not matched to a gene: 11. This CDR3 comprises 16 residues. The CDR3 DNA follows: TGTGCCAGCAGTTACCCCGCGTCGATTAGCGGGAATGAGCAGTTCTTC. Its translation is CASSYPASISGNEQFF.

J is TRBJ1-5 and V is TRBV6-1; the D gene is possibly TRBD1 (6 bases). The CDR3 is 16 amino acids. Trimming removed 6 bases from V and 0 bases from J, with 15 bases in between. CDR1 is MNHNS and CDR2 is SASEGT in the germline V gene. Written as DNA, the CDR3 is TGTGCCAGCAGCCCCCTGGGGGGCCATAGCAATCAGCCCCAGCATTTT. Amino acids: CASSPLGGHSNQPQHF.

The CDR3 bases are TGCAGTGCTAGAGATTACCAGAATAATTCACCCCTCCACTTT. This codes for CSARDYQNNSPLHF. The V call is TRBV20-1, the J call TRBJ1-6; D is undetermined. This CDR3 comprises 14 residues. Germline-derived CDR1 and CDR2 are DFQATT and SNEGSKA (reference sequence). With 0 bases removed from V and 5 bases from J, the gap between germline ends came to 8 bases.

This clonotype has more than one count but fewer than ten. The CDR3 sequence is CASSVEGRGGDTQYF. The CDR3 DNA follows: TGTGCCAGCAGCGTAGAAGGCAGGGGGGGAGATACGCAGTATTTT. V usage is TRBV9 and J usage is TRBJ2-3; D could derive from TRBD1 or TRBD2 (7 bases each). The V gene lost 0 bases and the J gene lost 5 bases, with 13 bases spanning the gap. This CDR3 has 15 residues. Germline values: CDR1 SGDLS, CDR2 YYNGEE.

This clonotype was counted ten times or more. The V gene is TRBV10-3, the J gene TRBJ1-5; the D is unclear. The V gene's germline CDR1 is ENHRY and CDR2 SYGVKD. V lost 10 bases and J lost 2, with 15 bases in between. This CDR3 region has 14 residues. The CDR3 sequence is CATNLDGGNQPQHF. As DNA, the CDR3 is TGTGCCACGAACCTGGATGGGGGCAATCAGCCCCAGCATTTT.

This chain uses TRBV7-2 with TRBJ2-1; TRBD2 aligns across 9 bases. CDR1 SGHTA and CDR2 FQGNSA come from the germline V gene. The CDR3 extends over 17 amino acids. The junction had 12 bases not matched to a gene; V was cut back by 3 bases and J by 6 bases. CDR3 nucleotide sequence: TGTGCCAGCAGCTTGGGGCCGGGACTAGCCAGATTCAATGAGCAGTTCTTC. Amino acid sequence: CASSLGPGLARFNEQFF.

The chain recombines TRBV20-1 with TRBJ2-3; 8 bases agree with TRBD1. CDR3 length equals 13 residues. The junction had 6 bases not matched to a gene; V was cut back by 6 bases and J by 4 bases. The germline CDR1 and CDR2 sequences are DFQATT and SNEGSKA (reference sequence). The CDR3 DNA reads TGCAGTGCGGAGGACAGGGAAGCAGATACGCAGTATTTT. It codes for CSAEDREADTQYF.

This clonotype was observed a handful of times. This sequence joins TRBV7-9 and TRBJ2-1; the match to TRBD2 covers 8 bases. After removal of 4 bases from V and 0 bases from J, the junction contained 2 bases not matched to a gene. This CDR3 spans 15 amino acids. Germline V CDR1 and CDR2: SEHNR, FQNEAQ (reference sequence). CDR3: CASSSRGGSYNEQFF. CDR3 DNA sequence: TGTGCCAGCAGCTCCCGGGGGGGCTCCTACAATGAGCAGTTCTTC.

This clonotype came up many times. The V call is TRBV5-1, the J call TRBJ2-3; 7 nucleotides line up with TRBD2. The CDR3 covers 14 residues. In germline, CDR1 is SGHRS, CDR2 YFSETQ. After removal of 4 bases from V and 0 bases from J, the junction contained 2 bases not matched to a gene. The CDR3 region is CASSGGESTDTQYF. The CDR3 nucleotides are TGCGCCAGCAGCGGGGGGGAGAGCACAGATACGCAGTATTTT.

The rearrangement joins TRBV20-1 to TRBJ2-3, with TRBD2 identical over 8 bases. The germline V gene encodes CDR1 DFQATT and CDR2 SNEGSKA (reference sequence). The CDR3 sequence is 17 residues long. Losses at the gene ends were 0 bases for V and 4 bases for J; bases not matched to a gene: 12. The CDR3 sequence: CSARDWGTGGPSDTQYF. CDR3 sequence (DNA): TGCAGTGCTAGAGATTGGGGGACGGGAGGGCCCTCAGATACGCAGTATTTT.

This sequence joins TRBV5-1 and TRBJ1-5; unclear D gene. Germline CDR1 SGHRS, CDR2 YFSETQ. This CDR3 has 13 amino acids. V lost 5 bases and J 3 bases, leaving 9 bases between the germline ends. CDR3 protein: CASSPTPNQPQHF. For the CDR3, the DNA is TGCGCCAGCAGTCCCACTCCCAATCAGCCCCAGCATTTT.